A selection of T cell receptor beta chains follows, all from one sample in a study of T cell changes during pregnancy in multiple sclerosis. Clones were sequenced by immunoSEQ multiplex PCR, and TCRdb holds only the in-frame ones, with some missing. The sample has tens of thousands of clones; 85% to 95% are singletons. The specimen comprised peripheral blood, sampled in the third trimester of pregnancy. Receptors originate from a female donor with multiple sclerosis, enrolled in a pregnancy study. CDR3s include the opening cysteine and the closing phenylalanine or tryptophan. Each record gives: V gene, J gene, CDR3 length, D gene, clone size, CDR3 protein, CDR3 DNA. A D gene is named only where the DNA matches it firmly. A row's size may be missing; if present it is once, few, many or a size class.

TRBV30	TRBJ2-1	11	.	once	CAWSRSGEQFF	TGTGCCTGGAGTCGAAGCGGTGAGCAGTTCTTC
TRBV7-2	TRBJ1-1	12	TRBD1	.	CASSFITGGAFF	TGTGCCAGCAGCTTCATTACAGGGGGGGCTTTCTTT
TRBV9	TRBJ2-5	15	.	.	CASSVDSYSQETQYF	TGTGCCAGCAGCGTAGATAGCTACTCCCAAGAGACCCAGTACTTC
TRBV4-1	TRBJ1-4	17	TRBD1	.	CASSHGTGGGTGEKLFF	TGCGCCAGCAGCCACGGGACAGGGGGCGGGACGGGAGAAAAACTGTTTTTT
TRBV10-2	TRBJ1-4	14	.	.	CASSVRDGNEKLFF	TGCGCCAGCAGTGTGCGGGACGGGAATGAAAAACTGTTTTTT
TRBV19	TRBJ2-7	14	TRBD1	.	CASSIAGQDYEQYF	TGTGCCAGTAGTATAGCGGGACAGGACTACGAGCAGTACTTC
TRBV4-3	TRBJ2-1	16	.	.	CASSQEGGGQYNEQFF	TGCGCCAGCAGCCAAGAGGGGGGTGGCCAGTACAATGAGCAGTTCTTC
TRBV25-1	TRBJ2-3	15	.	once	CASSEYEGVLDTQYF	TGTGCCAGCAGTGAATACGAGGGAGTGTTAGATACGCAGTATTTT
TRBV7-2	TRBJ1-1	15	TRBD1	.	CASSTRQGGNTEAFF	TGTGCCAGCAGCACCCGACAGGGCGGTAACACTGAAGCTTTCTTT
TRBV7-9	TRBJ2-7	17	.	.	CASSLPSTPGNSYEQYF	TGTGCCAGCAGCCTACCCTCCACGCCAGGGAACTCCTACGAGCAGTACTTC
TRBV5-1	TRBJ2-3	15	TRBD1	.	CASSLVGQSTDTQYF	TGCGCCAGCAGCTTGGTGGGACAGAGCACAGATACGCAGTATTTT
TRBV6-5	TRBJ1-2	14	.	.	CASSYDGPSYGYTF	TGTGCCAGCAGTTACGATGGGCCGTCCTATGGCTACACCTTC
TRBV21-1	TRBJ2-2	17	.	.	CASSKPRLLGYTGELFF	TGTGCCAGCAGCAAGCCCCGGTTGTTGGGCTACACCGGGGAGCTGTTTTTT
TRBV6-5	TRBJ1-4	12	.	once	CASGESNEKLFF	TGTGCCAGCGGGGAGAGTAATGAAAAACTGTTTTTT
TRBV11-3	TRBJ2-1	12	.	.	CASSLFTGEQFF	TGTGCCAGCAGCTTATTTACAGGCGAGCAGTTCTTC
TRBV11-2	TRBJ2-3	15	TRBD1	.	CASSLTQGATDTQYF	TGTGCCAGCAGCTTAACGCAGGGGGCTACAGATACGCAGTATTTT
TRBV30	TRBJ2-1	14	TRBD2	.	CAWRVAGGVNEQFF	TGTGCCTGGAGAGTGGCGGGAGGAGTCAATGAGCAGTTCTTC
TRBV2	TRBJ1-2	14	.	.	CATRREPTNYGYTF	TGTGCCACCCGCCGGGAACCTACTAACTATGGCTACACCTTC
TRBV19	TRBJ1-5	13	.	.	CASSIVEEQPQHF	TGTGCCAGTAGTATAGTGGAGGAACAGCCCCAGCATTTT
TRBV2	TRBJ2-7	15	.	.	CASSDTGHPSYEQYF	TGTGCCAGCAGTGATACAGGGCACCCTTCCTACGAGCAGTACTTC
TRBV28	TRBJ1-4	16	.	.	CASSSSPGLKNEKLFF	TGTGCCAGCAGTTCCTCACCGGGACTGAAAAATGAAAAACTGTTTTTT
TRBV29-1	TRBJ2-7	14	TRBD1	once	CSATTGHGSYEQYF	TGCAGCGCCACGACAGGGCACGGGTCCTACGAGCAGTACTTC
TRBV18	TRBJ2-1	15	.	.	CASSPQGSSYNEQFF	TGTGCCAGCTCACCCCAGGGAAGCTCCTACAATGAGCAGTTCTTC
TRBV19	TRBJ2-1	16	TRBD1	once	CASRPAGQGAGNEQFF	TGTGCCAGTAGACCAGCGGGACAGGGGGCGGGTAATGAGCAGTTCTTC
TRBV10-2	TRBJ1-4	16	TRBD1	.	CASSGQRDRGREKLFF	TGCGCCAGCAGTGGGCAAAGGGACAGGGGGCGTGAAAAACTGTTTTTT
TRBV6-5	TRBJ2-7	14	TRBD2	.	CASSYQTSGSQQYF	TGTGCCAGCAGTTACCAGACTAGCGGGAGTCAGCAGTACTTC
TRBV5-1	TRBJ1-1	13	TRBD1	.	CASSLTGGTEAFF	TGCGCCAGCAGCCTTACAGGGGGCACTGAAGCTTTCTTT
TRBV4-2	TRBJ2-7	16	TRBD1	.	CASSQDRGTGAYEQYF	TGTGCCAGCAGCCAAGATAGGGGGACAGGGGCATACGAGCAGTACTTC
TRBV6-4	TRBJ2-1	14	TRBD1	.	CASSRDSDLNEQFF	TGTGCCAGCAGTCGGGACAGCGATCTCAATGAGCAGTTCTTC
TRBV5-5	TRBJ2-5	14	.	.	CASSWRANQETQYF	TGTGCCAGCAGCTGGCGGGCCAACCAAGAGACCCAGTACTTC
TRBV4-3	TRBJ2-1	16	.	.	CASSQGLGWSYNEQFF	TGCGCCAGCAGCCAAGGTCTAGGTTGGTCCTACAATGAGCAGTTCTTC
TRBV27	TRBJ1-1	15	.	.	CASSPFSSTNTEAFF	TGTGCCAGCAGTCCGTTCTCTTCTACGAACACTGAAGCTTTCTTT
TRBV6-5	TRBJ1-5	15	.	.	CASRTGQRSNQPQHF	TGTGCCAGCAGGACTGGACAGCGAAGCAATCAGCCCCAGCATTTT
TRBV6-5	TRBJ2-7	15	.	.	CASRGTPGLAYEQYF	TGTGCCAGCAGGGGAACCCCAGGGTTGGCCTACGAGCAGTACTTC
TRBV5-1	TRBJ2-1	16	.	.	CASSLGWGQTYNEQFF	TGCGCCAGCAGCTTGGGATGGGGGCAAACCTACAATGAGCAGTTCTTC
TRBV27	TRBJ2-7	13	.	.	CASSLKFLYEQYF	TGTGCCAGCAGTTTGAAGTTCCTATACGAGCAGTACTTC
TRBV5-4	TRBJ2-3	16	TRBD2	.	CASSLQTSGLHDTQYF	TGTGCCAGCAGCTTGCAGACTAGCGGACTTCATGATACGCAGTATTTT
TRBV10-3	TRBJ2-1	15	TRBD2	.	CAISDPGGPWNEQFF	TGTGCCATCAGTGATCCGGGAGGGCCTTGGAATGAGCAGTTCTTC
TRBV28	TRBJ2-7	14	TRBD1	.	CASSLDRVRYEQYF	TGTGCCAGCAGTCTGGACAGGGTAAGATACGAGCAGTACTTC
TRBV29-1	TRBJ2-3	13	.	.	CSVVTGGTDTQYF	TGCAGCGTTGTTACGGGAGGCACAGATACGCAGTATTTT
TRBV27	TRBJ1-2	15	.	.	CASSRYEADTYGYTF	TGTGCCAGCAGTCGCTACGAAGCCGACACCTATGGCTACACCTTC
TRBV5-1	TRBJ1-1	16	TRBD1	.	CASSSTGKSQNTEAFF	TGCGCCAGCAGCTCGACAGGGAAGAGCCAGAACACTGAAGCTTTCTTT
TRBV9	TRBJ2-3	17	TRBD2	.	CASSVGGRWGTTDTQYF	TGTGCCAGCAGCGTAGGCGGGAGATGGGGGACCACAGATACGCAGTATTTT
TRBV29-1	TRBJ1-1	12	TRBD1	.	CSGYDRGAEAFF	TGCAGTGGGTATGACAGGGGCGCTGAAGCTTTCTTT
TRBV27	TRBJ2-1	14	TRBD1	.	CASSPTHRGYEQFF	TGTGCCAGCAGTCCAACCCACAGGGGGTATGAGCAGTTCTTC
TRBV19	TRBJ1-5	17	.	.	CASKFREFGAGDQPQHF	TGTGCCAGTAAATTTAGGGAATTTGGGGCAGGGGATCAGCCCCAGCATTTT
TRBV4-1	TRBJ2-1	14	TRBD1	.	CASSQDPGQSEQFF	TGCGCCAGCAGCCAAGACCCGGGACAGAGTGAGCAGTTCTTC
TRBV7-2	TRBJ1-1	13	.	once	CASSFSDSTEAFF	TGTGCCAGCAGCTTTTCGGACAGCACTGAAGCTTTCTTT
TRBV19	TRBJ2-7	16	.	.	CASSIASGGTLYEQYF	TGTGCCAGTAGTATAGCAAGTGGCGGGACCCTCTACGAGCAGTACTTC
TRBV10-3	TRBJ2-1	12	TRBD2	.	CAISGLAGEQFF	TGTGCCATCAGTGGACTAGCGGGTGAGCAGTTCTTC
TRBV5-1	TRBJ2-2	14	TRBD1	once	CASSRGQGGGELFF	TGCGCCAGCAGCCGCGGACAGGGCGGCGGGGAGCTGTTTTTT